There are many counts of the clone carrying this T cell receptor (beta chain). The germline CDR1 and CDR2 sequences are SNHLY and FYNNEI. The CDR3 sequence is 15 residues long. V was pared by 5 bases and J by 0 bases, with 6 bases of the junction left unmatched. Time point here: newly diagnosed GD, antithyroid drugs for less than 3 months. After RNA was extracted from PBMCs, the TCR library was made from it. This sample stems from a study of regulatory T cells in long-lasting Graves disease. The TCR beta library used iRepertoire HTBI primers with Arm-PCR amplification of CDR3. Using its own MiXCR run on the multiplex PCR reads, TCRdb lists one record per CDR3 protein. The repertoire consists of approximately 400,000 distinct CDR3 sequences, with about 14% occurring once and the leading ten covering 20% to 25%.

Material: peripheral blood mononuclear cells (PBMCs), obtained at new diagnosis, from a patient treated with antithyroid drugs. The sequence came from a female donor with Graves disease. V gene TRBV2 combines with J gene TRBJ1-1, with 7 positions matching TRBD1. CDR3 sequence reads: CASSSLGGLNTEAFF. The DNA of the CDR3 is TGTGCCAGCAGTAGCCTAGGGGGCTTGAACACTGAAGCTTTCTTT.